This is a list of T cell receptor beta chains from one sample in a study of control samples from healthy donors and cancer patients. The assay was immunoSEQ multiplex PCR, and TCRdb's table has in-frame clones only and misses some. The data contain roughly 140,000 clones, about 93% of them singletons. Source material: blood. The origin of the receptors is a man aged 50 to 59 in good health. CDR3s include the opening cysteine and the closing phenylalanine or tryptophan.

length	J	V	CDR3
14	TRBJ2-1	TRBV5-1	CASSSGTDYNEQFF
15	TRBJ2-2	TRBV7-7	CASSLGPANTGELFF
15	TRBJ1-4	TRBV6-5	CASSPSGGTNEKLFF
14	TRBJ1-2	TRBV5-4	CASTLQGADYGYTF
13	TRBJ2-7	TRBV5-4	CASSLTNSYEQYF
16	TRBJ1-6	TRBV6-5	CASSYSDRGFNSPLHF
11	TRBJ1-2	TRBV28	CASTRGTGYTF
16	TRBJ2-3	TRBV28	CASSPRLAGAKDTQYF
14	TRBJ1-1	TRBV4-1	CASSQSLQNTEAFF
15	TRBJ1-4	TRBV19	CASSKHRGPNEKLFF
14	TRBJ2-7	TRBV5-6	CASSRQGVSYEQYF
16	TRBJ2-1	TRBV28	CASSSPSSRRVNEQFF
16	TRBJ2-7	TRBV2	CASIRGASGSFHEQYF